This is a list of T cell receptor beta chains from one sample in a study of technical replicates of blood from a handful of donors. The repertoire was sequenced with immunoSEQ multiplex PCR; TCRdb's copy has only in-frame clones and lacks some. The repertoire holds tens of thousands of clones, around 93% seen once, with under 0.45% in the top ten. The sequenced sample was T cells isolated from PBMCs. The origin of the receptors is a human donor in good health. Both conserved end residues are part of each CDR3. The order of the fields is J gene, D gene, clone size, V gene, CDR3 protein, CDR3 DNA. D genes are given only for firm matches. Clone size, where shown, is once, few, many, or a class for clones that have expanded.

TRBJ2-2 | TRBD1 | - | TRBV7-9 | CASSLQGETGELFF | TGTGCCAGCAGCTTACAGGGGGAAACCGGGGAGCTGTTTTTT
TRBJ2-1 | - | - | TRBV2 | CASSPKRQGGSYNEQFF | TGTGCCAGCAGTCCCAAAAGACAGGGAGGCTCCTACAATGAGCAGTTCTTC
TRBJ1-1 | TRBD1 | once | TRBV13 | CASSLGGTGGLNTEAFF | TGTGCCAGCAGCTTAGGGGGGACAGGGGGCCTGAACACTGAAGCTTTCTTT
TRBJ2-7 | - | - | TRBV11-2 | CASSFGGRGNEQYF | TGTGCCAGCAGCTTTGGGGGCCGGGGAAACGAGCAGTACTTC
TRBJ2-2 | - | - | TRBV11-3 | CASSPQLGGANTGELFF | TGTGCCAGCAGCCCGCAGCTAGGAGGGGCGAACACCGGGGAGCTGTTTTTT
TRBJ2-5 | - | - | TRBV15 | CATSRDLYQETQYF | TGTGCCACCAGCAGAGATCTGTACCAAGAGACCCAGTACTTC
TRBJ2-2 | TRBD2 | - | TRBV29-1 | CSVEGFSGSRFGELFF | TGCAGCGTTGAAGGTTTTAGCGGGAGCAGATTCGGGGAGCTGTTTTTT
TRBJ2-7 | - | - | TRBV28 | CASSIGQKSEQYF | TGTGCCAGCAGTATTGGCCAGAAATCCGAGCAGTACTTC
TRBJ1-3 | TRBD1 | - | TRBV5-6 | CASSLSWDRSSGNTIYF | TGTGCCAGCAGCTTGAGCTGGGACAGATCGTCTGGAAACACCATATATTTT
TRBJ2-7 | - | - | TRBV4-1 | CASSQESGGYEQYF | TGCGCCAGCAGCCAAGAGTCAGGGGGGTACGAGCAGTACTTC
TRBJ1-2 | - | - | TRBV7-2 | CASSLPDGYTF | TGTGCCAGCAGCTTACCAGATGGCTACACCTTC
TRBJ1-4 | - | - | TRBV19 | CASSIEGRRNEKLFF | TGTGCCAGTAGTATAGAGGGCCGGCGTAATGAAAAACTGTTTTTT
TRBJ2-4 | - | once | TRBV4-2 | CASSQVVGTLLLKNIQYF | TGTGCCAGCAGCCAAGTTGTCGGGACTCTGCTGCTCAAAAACATTCAGTACTTC
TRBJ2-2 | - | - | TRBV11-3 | CASSPYARGTGELFF | TGTGCCAGCAGCCCTTATGCCCGGGGCACCGGGGAGCTGTTTTTT
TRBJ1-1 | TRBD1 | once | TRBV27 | CASSLSGTGVNTEAFF | TGTGCCAGCAGTTTATCGGGAACAGGGGTGAACACTGAAGCTTTCTTT
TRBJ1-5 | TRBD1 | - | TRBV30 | CASLTGGANQPQHF | TGTGCCTCCCTGACAGGGGGCGCGAATCAGCCCCAGCATTTT
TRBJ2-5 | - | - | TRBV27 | CASSLSGETQYF | TGTGCCAGCAGTTTATCCGGAGAGACCCAGTACTTC
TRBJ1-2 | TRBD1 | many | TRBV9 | CASSSPGQSYGYTF | TGTGCCAGCAGCTCTCCGGGACAGTCCTATGGCTACACCTTC
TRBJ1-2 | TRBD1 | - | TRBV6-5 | CASSYGDRVNYGYTF | TGTGCCAGCAGTTACGGGGACAGGGTAAACTATGGCTACACCTTC
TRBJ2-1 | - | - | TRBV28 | CASSLQGEQFF | TGTGCCAGCAGCCTACAGGGTGAGCAGTTCTTC
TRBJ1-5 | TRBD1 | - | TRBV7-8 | CASSLTPGGQPQHF | TGTGCCAGCAGCTTAACGCCAGGGGGTCAGCCCCAGCATTTT
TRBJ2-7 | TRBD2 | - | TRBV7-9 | CASSWGGRLKGYEQYF | TGTGCCAGCAGCTGGGGCGGGAGGCTTAAAGGGTACGAGCAGTACTTC
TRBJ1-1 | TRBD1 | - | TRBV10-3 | CAIRVQGAATEAFF | TGTGCCATCAGAGTACAGGGGGCGGCCACTGAAGCTTTCTTT
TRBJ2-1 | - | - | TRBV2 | CASNPGGSYNEQFF | TGTGCCAGCAATCCGGGTGGCTCCTACAATGAGCAGTTCTTC
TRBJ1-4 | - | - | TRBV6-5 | CASSYGTIRPEKLFF | TGTGCCAGCAGTTACGGGACTATCCGTCCTGAAAAACTGTTTTTT
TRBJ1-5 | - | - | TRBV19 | CASSTQTSNQPQHF | TGTGCCAGTAGTACACAGACTAGCAATCAGCCCCAGCATTTT
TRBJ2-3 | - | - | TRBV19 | CASSTTVNTDTQYF | TGTGCCAGTAGTACAACAGTCAACACAGATACGCAGTATTTT
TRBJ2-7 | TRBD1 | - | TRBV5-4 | CASSSQQGFDEQYF | TGTGCCAGCAGCTCTCAACAGGGGTTTGACGAGCAGTACTTC
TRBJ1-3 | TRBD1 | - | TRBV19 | CASSRSLDRGNTIYF | TGTGCCAGTAGTCGATCCCTAGACAGGGGCAACACCATATATTTT
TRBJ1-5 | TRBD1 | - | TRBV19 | CASSIGTGGYQPQHF | TGTGCCAGTAGTATTGGGACAGGGGGATATCAGCCCCAGCATTTT
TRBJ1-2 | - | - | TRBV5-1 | CASSLSGSYGYTF | TGCGCCAGCAGCTTATCCGGTTCGTATGGCTACACCTTC
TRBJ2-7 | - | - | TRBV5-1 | CASSLAGESTYEQYF | TGCGCCAGCAGCTTGGCCGGGGAATCGACCTACGAGCAGTACTTC
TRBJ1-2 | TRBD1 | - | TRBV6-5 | CASSYQTGVKGYTF | TGTGCCAGCAGTTACCAGACAGGGGTAAAGGGCTACACCTTC
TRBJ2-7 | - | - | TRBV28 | CASTATQEGTYEQYF | TGTGCCAGCACCGCCACCCAGGAGGGCACCTACGAGCAGTACTTC
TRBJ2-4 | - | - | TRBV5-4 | CASSSASAVKNIQYF | TGTGCCAGCAGCTCGGCAAGCGCGGTCAAAAACATTCAGTACTTC
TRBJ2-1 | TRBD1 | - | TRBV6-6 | CASSYSGQQQFF | TGTGCCAGCAGTTACTCGGGACAGCAGCAGTTCTTC
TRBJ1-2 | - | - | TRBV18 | CASSAPTGGYTF | TGTGCCAGCTCGGCCCCAACGGGTGGCTACACCTTC
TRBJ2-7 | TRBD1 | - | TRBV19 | CASSMSNRGHEQYF | TGTGCCAGTAGTATGAGCAACAGGGGGCACGAGCAGTACTTC
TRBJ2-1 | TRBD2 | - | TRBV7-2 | CASSVSGSSDEQFF | TGTGCCAGCAGCGTTAGCGGGAGTTCGGATGAGCAGTTCTTC
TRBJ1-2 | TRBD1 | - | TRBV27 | CASSFRLGTANYGYTF | TGTGCCAGCAGTTTTAGACTCGGGACAGCAAACTATGGCTACACCTTC
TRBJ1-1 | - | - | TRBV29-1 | CSVLGHNTEAFF | TGCAGCGTTTTGGGGCATAACACTGAAGCTTTCTTT